This T cell receptor beta chain was profiled in a study of blood T cell repertoires in COVID-19. Repertoires were generated with immunoSEQ multiplex PCR, while TCRdb's copy carries only in-frame clones and drops some. The table has more than 150,000 clones, 85% to 90% seen once. The CDR3 spans 15 residues. The V end lost 4 bases, the J end lost 3 bases, and 16 bases lay between the germline ends. The germline V gene encodes CDR1 SEHNR and CDR2 FQNEAQ (reference sequence). This sequence was found in an older woman with acute or convalescent COVID-19. Sequenced input: peripheral blood. The genes are TRBV7-9 and TRBJ2-7, with D perhaps TRBD2 (6 bases). The CDR3 reads CASSSLGGDYYEQYF. The CDR3 DNA reads TGTGCCAGCAGCTCGCTGGGGGGAGATTACTACGAGCAGTACTTC.